The 20 T cell receptor beta chains below come from one sample, sequenced in a study of blood T cells in healthy people across ages. A sample-barcoded 5' primer and a J-beta primer mix were used in a second PCR of roughly 6 to 11 cycles. Via MiXCR, TCRdb re-called the 5' RACE reads, giving one row per CDR3 protein. Altogether about 540,000 distinct CDR3 sequences are present, about 24% being singletons, with the ten largest covering roughly 9.4%. The same data also went into a second study, on T cells of mothers and their children.

Sample: blood. The source is a boy between 10 and 17 years old in good health.

The chain employs TRBV25-1 and TRBJ2-5; D unclear. The CDR3 loop spans 13 amino acids. Germline loops: CDR1 MGHDK, CDR2 SYGVNS. V shed 3 bases and J shed 5 bases, with 10 bases lying between them. In nucleotides, the CDR3 is TGTGCCAGCAGTGAGCTAAACGAGGAGACCCAGTACTTC. Its translation: CASSELNEETQYF.

The chain uses TRBV7-2 and TRBJ2-2, with D unresolved. Germline V gene lookup returns CDR1 SGHTA and CDR2 FQGNSA. Trimming pared 7 bases from V and 5 bases from J, leaving 11 bases between. The CDR3 consists of 13 residues. CDR3 region: CASNQVATGELFF. The CDR3 nucleotides read TGTGCCAGCAACCAGGTCGCAACCGGGGAGCTGTTTTTT. Full variable domain (outside the CDR3, taken from reference TRBV7-2 and TRBJ2-2): GAGVSQSPSNKVTEKGKDVELRCDPISGHTALYWYRQSLGQGLEFLIYFQGNSAPDKSGLPSDRFSAERTGGSVSTLTIQRTQQEDSAVYLCASNQVATGELFFGEGSRLTVL.

The V call is TRBV7-3, the J call TRBJ2-6; 7 positions agree with TRBD1. This CDR3 region has 21 residues. Germline CDR1 SGHTA, CDR2 FQGTGA. Losses at the gene ends were 5 bases for V and 0 bases for J; bases not matched to a gene: 19. CDR3 sequence reads: CASSLRGHRAPFISGANVLTF. The CDR3 region has the DNA TGTGCCAGCAGCCTGAGGGGGCACAGGGCTCCCTTCATCTCTGGGGCCAACGTCCTGACTTTC. The full variable domain, completed using reference TRBV7-3 and TRBJ2-6, is GAGVSQTPSNKVTEKGKYVELRCDPISGHTALYWYRQSLGQGPEFLIYFQGTGAADDSGLPNDRFFAVRPEGSVSTLKIQRTERGDSAVYLCASSLRGHRAPFISGANVLTFGAGSRLTVL.

The table lists this clonotype with a few counts. CDR3 nucleotide sequence: TGTGCCAGCAGTGTGGGACACGATGGGTCCTACGAGCAGTACTTC. It encodes CASSVGHDGSYEQYF. This chain joins TRBV6-4 and TRBJ2-7; weak D call: TRBD1 (6 bases). Germline assignment: CDR1 MRHNA and CDR2 SNTAGT. There are 15 residues in the CDR3. Trimming removed 4 bases from V and 1 base from J, with 14 bases in between.

This clonotype was observed a few times. The chain carries TRBV6-5 and TRBJ2-1, with TRBD1 matching over 12 bases. Germline assignment: CDR1 MNHEY and CDR2 SVGAGI. The CDR3 extends over 20 amino acids. With V trimmed by 0 bases and J by 0 bases, 9 bases remained unmatched. This CDR3 is CASSYSSGTGGLVSYNEQFF. The CDR3 coding sequence is TGTGCCAGCAGTTACTCGAGTGGGACAGGGGGCCTGGTCTCCTACAATGAGCAGTTCTTC.

J is TRBJ1-1 and V is TRBV27; TRBD1 aligns across 8 bases. This CDR3 is 16 amino acids long. After removal of 6 bases from V and 3 bases from J, the junction contained 12 bases not matched to a gene. Germline-derived CDR1 and CDR2 are MNHEY and SMNVEV (reference sequence). CDR3 DNA: TGTGCCAGCAGGTCCCGACAGGGGCGGGGGGACACTGAAGCTTTCTTT. This encodes CASRSRQGRGDTEAFF.

Of note for this clonotype: The junction departs from germline at one end; a sequencing error may be responsible. V and J are TRBV7-2 and TRBJ1-2, with 7 positions matching TRBD1. The CDR3 spans 12 residues. Looked up from germline, CDR1 is SGHTA and CDR2 is FQGNSA. CDR3 loop: CASNQTPGQPSF. CDR3 DNA sequence: TGTGCCAGCAATCAAACCCCGGGACAGCCCAGCTTC.

The gene calls are TRBV20-1 and TRBJ2-5; 9 bases agree with TRBD2. The CDR3 totals 14 residues. The germline gives CDR1 DFQATT, CDR2 SNEGSKA (reference sequence). Unmatched junction bases numbered 10, after V lost 6 bases and J lost 5 bases. CDR3 region: CSASGREGRETQYF. The CDR3, as DNA: TGCAGTGCCAGTGGGCGGGAGGGCCGTGAGACCCAGTACTTC.

This sequence joins TRBV7-2 and TRBJ2-5, with D possibly matching TRBD1 (6 bases). The V gene's germline CDR1 is SGHTA and CDR2 FQGNSA. The CDR3 loop spans 16 amino acids. V was clipped by 1 base and J by 5 bases, with 17 bases between them. The CDR3 is CASSLGGPGFEETQYF. The CDR3 DNA follows: TGTGCCAGCAGCTTAGGGGGGCCGGGCTTCGAGGAGACCCAGTACTTC. Variable domain in full (rest from reference TRBV7-2 and TRBJ2-5): GAGVSQSPSNKVTEKGKDVELRCDPISGHTALYWYRQSLGQGLEFLIYFQGNSAPDKSGLPSDRFSAERTGGSVSTLTIQRTQQEDSAVYLCASSLGGPGFEETQYFGPGTRLLVL.

The V and J genes are TRBV9 and TRBJ2-1; no clear D. Germline loops: CDR1 SGDLS, CDR2 YYNGEE. The CDR3 has 15 residues. The ends were cut back, 4 bases at V and 5 bases at J, with 16 bases in the middle. The CDR3 region has the DNA TGTGCCAGCAGCCCTGGAAGCCCTCTTAACAATGAGCAGTTCTTC. It codes for CASSPGSPLNNEQFF.

The chain couples TRBV5-1 to TRBJ2-1; 9 bases are a match to TRBD2. With V trimmed by 4 bases and J by 8 bases, 7 bases remained unmatched. The CDR3 sequence is 14 residues long. Germline CDR1 and CDR2: SGHRS and YFSETQ. The CDR3 spells CASSPSGGFDEQFF. The DNA of the CDR3 is TGCGCCAGCAGCCCGAGCGGGGGGTTCGATGAGCAGTTCTTC.

This clonotype was picked up a small number of times. J is TRBJ1-2 and V is TRBV11-2, with TRBD1 as a possible D gene (5 bases). The CDR3 has 13 residues. Per germline, CDR1 SGHAT and CDR2 FQNNGV. Trimming took off 0 bases at V and 14 bases at J, with 16 bases between the two ends. DNA for the CDR3: TGTGCCAGCAGCTTAGATTGGACGGCAGGGAGTACCTTC. This gives the protein CASSLDWTAGSTF.

The rearrangement uses TRBV13 and TRBJ2-7; 13 nucleotides agree with TRBD2. V shed 5 bases, J shed 7 bases, and the junction held 5 bases outside the gene matches. Germline V gene data show CDR1 as PRHDT and CDR2 as FYEKMQ (reference sequence). This CDR3 is built from 14 residues. The CDR3 reads CASSGTSGDREQYF. CDR3 nucleotide sequence: TGTGCCAGCAGCGGGACTAGCGGGGATCGAGAGCAGTACTTC.

The V gene is TRBV7-9, the J gene TRBJ1-2; D not certain. Germline CDR1 SEHNR, CDR2 FQNEAQ (reference sequence). V lost 6 bases and J 8 bases, leaving 10 bases between the germline ends. This CDR3 has 11 residues. This CDR3 is CASSIKEGYTF. DNA of the CDR3: TGTGCCAGCAGTATAAAGGAAGGCTACACCTTC.

The chain joins TRBV4-2 to TRBJ2-5; D may correspond to TRBD1 or TRBD2 (5 bases each). TRBJ2-7 matches the DNA end more closely, so the J call is doubtful. The CDR3 contains 16 residues. CDR1 is LGHNA and CDR2 is YNFKEQ in the germline V gene. The CDR3 nucleotides read TGTGCCAGTTCCAGGGCTAGCCAAGAACAGACCTACGAGCAGTACTTC. Its protein product is CASSRASQEQTYEQYF.

This chain uses TRBV29-1 with TRBJ2-7; D tentatively fits TRBD1 or TRBD2 (6 bases each). The CDR3 has 13 amino acids. In germline, CDR1 is SQVTM, CDR2 ANQGSEA. Trimming took off 7 bases at V and 3 bases at J, with 16 bases between the two ends. The CDR3 sequence is CSAWVGGGYEQYF. The CDR3 DNA is TGCAGCGCCTGGGTAGGGGGAGGCTACGAGCAGTACTTC.

Of note for this clonotype: Its ends do not fully match the called genes, so a read error is possible. V gene TRBV7-9 combines with J gene TRBJ2-5; tentative D call: TRBD1 (6 bases). The end of the DNA is better explained by TRBJ2-1, so the J call may be wrong. This CDR3 has 14 amino acids. The germline gives CDR1 SEHNR, CDR2 FQNEAQ (reference sequence). The CDR3 reads CSSTKSQGHNEQFF. The CDR3 DNA is TGTTCCAGCACCAAATCACAGGGTCACAATGAGCAGTTCTTC.

About this clonotype itself: The conserved phenylalanine or tryptophan normally closing the CDR3 is absent here, so this likely arose from a read error. The rearrangement links TRBV7-2 to TRBJ2-1; possible D gene TRBD2, 5 bases. CDR1 and CDR2 from the germline V gene are SGHTA and FQGNSA. This CDR3 spans 14 amino acids. CDR3 sequence reads: CASSPAGSCNEQFL. The CDR3 DNA reads as TGTGCCAGCAGCCCGGCGGGCTCCTGCAATGAGCAGTTCCTC.

This clonotype was seen only a few times. J is TRBJ2-2 and V is TRBV9; perhaps TRBD1 as D (5 bases). There are 14 residues in the CDR3. Germline CDR1 and CDR2: SGDLS and YYNGEE. With 4 bases removed from V and 6 bases from J, the gap between germline ends came to 13 bases. CDR3 nucleotide sequence: TGTGCCAGCAGCCCCGCAGGGCGCGCCGGGGAGCTGTTTTTT. Translating gives CASSPAGRAGELFF.

The V gene is TRBV2, the J gene TRBJ2-2, with TRBD2 matching over 11 bases. In germline, CDR1 is SNHLY, CDR2 FYNNEI. Trimming at V came to 6 bases and at J to 6 bases, leaving 6 bases not matched to a gene. This CDR3 contains 15 residues. In DNA, the CDR3 is TGTGCCAGCAGGTTACTAGCGGGAGTCTCCGGGGAGCTGTTTTTT. Residues: CASRLLAGVSGELFF. The full variable domain, with the rest looked up from reference TRBV2 and TRBJ2-2, is EPEVTQTPSHQVTQMGQEVILRCVPISNHLYFYWYRQILGQKVEFLVSFYNNEISEKSEIFDDQFSVERPDGSNFTLKIRSTKLEDSAMYFCASRLLAGVSGELFFGEGSRLTVL.